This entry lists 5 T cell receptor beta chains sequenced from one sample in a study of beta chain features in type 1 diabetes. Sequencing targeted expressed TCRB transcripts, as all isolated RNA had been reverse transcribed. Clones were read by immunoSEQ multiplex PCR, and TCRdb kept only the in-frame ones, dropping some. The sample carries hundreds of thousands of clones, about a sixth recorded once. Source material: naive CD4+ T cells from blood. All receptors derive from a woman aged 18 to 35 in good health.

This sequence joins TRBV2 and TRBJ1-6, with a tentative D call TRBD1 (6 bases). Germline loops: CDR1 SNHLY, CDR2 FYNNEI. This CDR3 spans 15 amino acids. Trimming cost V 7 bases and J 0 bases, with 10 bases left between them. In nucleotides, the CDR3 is TGTGCCAGCACCGGGGGCCGCTCCTATAATTCACCCCTCCACTTT. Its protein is CASTGGRSYNSPLHF.

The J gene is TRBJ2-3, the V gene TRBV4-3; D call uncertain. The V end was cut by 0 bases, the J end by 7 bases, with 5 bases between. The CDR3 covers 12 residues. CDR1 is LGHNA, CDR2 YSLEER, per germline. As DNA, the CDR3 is TGCGCCAGCAGCCAAGATCGGAATACGCAGTATTTT. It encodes CASSQDRNTQYF.

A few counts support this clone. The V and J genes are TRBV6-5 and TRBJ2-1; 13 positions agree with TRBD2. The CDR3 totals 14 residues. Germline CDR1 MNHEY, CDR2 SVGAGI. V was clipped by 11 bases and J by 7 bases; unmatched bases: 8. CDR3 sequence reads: CAGKTSGRGNEQFF. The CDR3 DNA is TGTGCCGGCAAAACTAGCGGGAGGGGAAATGAGCAGTTCTTC.

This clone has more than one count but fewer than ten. CDR3 amino acids: CASRPQGAGATEAFF. CDR3 DNA: TGTGCCAGCAGGCCGCAGGGGGCAGGGGCAACTGAAGCTTTCTTT. V usage is TRBV7-2 and J usage is TRBJ1-1, with 8 positions matching TRBD1. Trimming took 6 bases from V and 5 from J; bases not matched to a gene: 11. The germline V gene encodes CDR1 SGHTA and CDR2 FQGNSA. The CDR3 sequence is 15 residues long.

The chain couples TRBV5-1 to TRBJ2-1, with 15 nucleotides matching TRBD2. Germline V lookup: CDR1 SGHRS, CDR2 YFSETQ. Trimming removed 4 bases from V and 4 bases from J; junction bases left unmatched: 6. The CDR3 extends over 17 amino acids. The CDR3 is CASSPGLAGGGYNEQFF. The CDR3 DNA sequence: TGCGCCAGCAGCCCCGGACTAGCGGGAGGGGGGTACAATGAGCAGTTCTTC.